These 18 T cell receptor beta chains were sequenced from one sample in a study of blood T cell repertoires in COVID-19. TCRdb keeps only in-frame clones here, not all; method: immunoSEQ multiplex PCR. The sample holds some 150,000 clones, roughly 90% seen once. The sequencing sample was made of peripheral blood. All receptors derive from a human donor in a cohort sampled during active COVID-19.

The chain joins TRBV7-2 to TRBJ1-2; no clear D gene. The CDR3 is 14 amino acids. Trimming removed 4 bases from V and 7 bases from J, with 16 bases in between. Per germline, CDR1 SGHTA and CDR2 FQGNSA. Here the CDR3 reads CASSSVGTVAGYTF. The CDR3 bases are TGTGCCAGCAGCTCAGTGGGCACCGTCGCTGGCTACACCTTC.

This sequence joins TRBV4-1 and TRBJ2-1, with TRBD2 matching over 15 bases. V lost 6 bases and J lost 5; bases outside the gene matches: 8. The germline CDR1 and CDR2 sequences are MGHRA and YSYEKL. The CDR3 sequence is 17 residues long. The CDR3 protein is CASSPRTSGGANNEQFF. The CDR3 coding sequence is TGCGCCAGCAGTCCCCGGACTAGCGGGGGGGCCAACAATGAGCAGTTCTTC.

CDR3 DNA sequence: TGTGCCAGCAGCTTAAAGGGTGGACTAGCGGGGGGACCGAACACCGGGGAGCTGTTTTTT. Protein product: CASSLKGGLAGGPNTGELFF. The rearrangement uses TRBV7-7 and TRBJ2-2; 14 bases agree with TRBD2. Germline lookup yields CDR1 SSHAT and CDR2 FNYEAQ (reference sequence). This CDR3 has 20 residues. The J segment lost 0 bases and the V segment lost 2 bases, leaving 8 bases of the junction unmatched.

V is TRBV7-2 and J is TRBJ2-3; 7 bases fit TRBD2. This CDR3 spans 14 amino acids. Trimming took 6 bases from V and 5 from J; bases not matched to a gene: 8. Germline loops: CDR1 SGHTA, CDR2 FQGNSA. The CDR3 region is CASRVGGGRDTQYF. The CDR3 region has the DNA TGTGCCAGCAGGGTTGGGGGAGGGAGAGATACGCAGTATTTT.

This clone came up once. The rearrangement joins TRBV28 to TRBJ1-2; D unresolved. V lost 6 bases to trimming and J lost 0 bases, with 11 bases between them. This CDR3 has 14 amino acids. CDR1 is MDHEN, CDR2 SYDVKM, per germline. Written as DNA, the CDR3 is TGTGCCAGCAGAGTCGCGGGGACTAACTATGGCTACACCTTC. Translation: CASRVAGTNYGYTF.

The rearrangement uses TRBV6-2 or TRBV6-3 and TRBJ2-1, with D tentatively TRBD2 (7 bases). V lost 5 bases and J lost 7, with 15 bases in between. CDR3 length: 14 amino acids. CDR1 MNHEY and CDR2 SVGEGT come from the germline V gene. CDR3 sequence: CASSTRGARNEQFF. CDR3 bases: TGTGCCAGCAGTACCCGGGGGGCCCGGAATGAGCAGTTCTTC.

This clone has a single count. Here the CDR3 reads CASSDYDQGGSTEAFF. The CDR3 nucleotides read TGTGCCAGCAGTGATTATGATCAGGGGGGAAGCACTGAAGCTTTCTTT. The gene calls are TRBV6-1 and TRBJ1-1, with 7 bases aligning to TRBD1. Germline V lookup: CDR1 MNHNS, CDR2 SASEGT. Trimming cost V 3 bases and J 4 bases; bases outside gene matches: 11. This CDR3 has 16 residues.

The V call is TRBV4-3, the J call TRBJ2-3; weak D call: TRBD2 (5 bases). Germline-derived CDR1 and CDR2 are LGHNA and YSLEER. This CDR3 is 14 amino acids long. Trimming pared 4 bases from V and 3 bases from J, leaving 11 bases between. CDR3 bases: TGCGCCAGCAGCCCCCAACTAGGGACAGATACGCAGTATTTT. Protein product: CASSPQLGTDTQYF.

V usage is TRBV27 and J usage is TRBJ1-3; 10 bases are shared with TRBD1. The length of the CDR3 is 17 residues. The V segment lost 10 bases and the J segment 0 bases; nucleotides outside the gene matches: 12. CDR1 is MNHEY, CDR2 SMNVEV, per germline (reference sequence). CDR3 bases: TGTGCCACACGACCGGGGACAGGGGAGGTCTCTGGAAACACCATATATTTT. Residues: CATRPGTGEVSGNTIYF.

V gene TRBV5-1 combines with J gene TRBJ2-5; TRBD1 matches 9 bases. The CDR3 extends over 13 amino acids. Unmatched junction bases numbered 6, after V lost 7 bases and J lost 5 bases. Germline V gene lookup returns CDR1 SGHRS and CDR2 YFSETQ. CDR3 nucleotide sequence: TGCGCCAGCTCCGGGGGACAGGGCGAGACCCAGTACTTC. It yields the protein CASSGGQGETQYF.

The J gene is TRBJ1-2, the V gene TRBV7-2; D remains unclear. The CDR3 consists of 14 residues. V dropped 4 bases and J dropped 4 bases, with 13 bases sitting between them. The germline V gene has CDR1 SGHTA and CDR2 FQGNSA. CDR3: CASSSRSVVYGYTF. In DNA form, the CDR3 reads TGTGCCAGCAGCTCACGGAGCGTGGTCTATGGCTACACCTTC.

The chain has TRBV28 and TRBJ1-3; 7 bases align to TRBD1. This CDR3 has 15 residues. Germline V lookup: CDR1 MDHEN, CDR2 SYDVKM. J gave up 9 bases and V 2 bases, and 10 bases lay outside the gene matches. CDR3 DNA sequence: TGTGCCAGCAGTTTAATGAGACAGGGATTAGTCACCATATATTTT. Protein sequence: CASSLMRQGLVTIYF.

This clone occurred once. The V and J genes are TRBV19 and TRBJ2-2; D not certain. CDR1 and CDR2 (germline): LNHDA, SQIVND (reference sequence). The CDR3 runs 16 residues. With 3 bases removed from V and 0 bases from J, the gap between germline ends came to 11 bases. CDR3 bases: TGTGCCAGTAGTATCAATGGAGCCGCGAACACCGGGGAGCTGTTTTTT. Its translation is CASSINGAANTGELFF.

The chain couples TRBV20-1 to TRBJ2-7; no clear D gene. CDR1 DFQATT and CDR2 SNEGSKA come from the germline V gene (reference sequence). Trimming stripped 3 bases from V and 3 bases from J, with 6 bases between. The CDR3 loop spans 11 amino acids. The chain's CDR3 is CSASRSYEQYF. CDR3 DNA: TGCAGTGCTAGTCGTAGCTACGAGCAGTACTTC.

The rearrangement links TRBV19 to TRBJ1-6; 9 nucleotides agree with TRBD1. Germline loops: CDR1 LNHDA, CDR2 SQIVND (reference sequence). V lost 8 bases and J lost 6; bases outside the gene matches: 2. The CDR3 sequence is 13 residues long. CDR3 in DNA: TGTGCCAGTCGGACAGGGGTTAATTCACCCCTCCACTTT. Its translation: CASRTGVNSPLHF.

The chain links TRBV7-9 to TRBJ2-7; 7 bases fit TRBD1. The length of the CDR3 is 16 residues. J gave up 2 bases and V 3 bases, and 10 bases lay outside the gene matches. CDR1 is SEHNR, CDR2 FQNEAQ, per germline (reference sequence). CDR3 residues: CASSLSQGVRTYEQYF. The CDR3 DNA sequence: TGTGCCAGCAGCTTGAGCCAGGGGGTCCGCACCTACGAGCAGTACTTC.

CDR3: CASSRTGDPGELFF. The CDR3 bases are TGTGCCAGCAGCAGAACAGGGGACCCCGGGGAGCTGTTTTTT. V is TRBV11-2 and J is TRBJ2-2, with 7 bases fitting TRBD1. The CDR3 extends over 14 amino acids. The J segment lost 6 bases and the V segment lost 5 bases, leaving 6 bases of the junction unmatched. The germline CDR1 and CDR2 sequences are SGHAT and FQNNGV.

This chain connects TRBV7-3 to TRBJ2-1, with unresolved D. The CDR3 runs 12 residues. Germline V gives CDR1 SGHTA, CDR2 FQGTGA. V gave up 3 bases and J gave up 4 bases, with 4 bases separating them. The CDR3 DNA reads TGTGCCAGCAGCTTCGGGTACAATGAGCAGTTCTTC. It is translated as CASSFGYNEQFF.